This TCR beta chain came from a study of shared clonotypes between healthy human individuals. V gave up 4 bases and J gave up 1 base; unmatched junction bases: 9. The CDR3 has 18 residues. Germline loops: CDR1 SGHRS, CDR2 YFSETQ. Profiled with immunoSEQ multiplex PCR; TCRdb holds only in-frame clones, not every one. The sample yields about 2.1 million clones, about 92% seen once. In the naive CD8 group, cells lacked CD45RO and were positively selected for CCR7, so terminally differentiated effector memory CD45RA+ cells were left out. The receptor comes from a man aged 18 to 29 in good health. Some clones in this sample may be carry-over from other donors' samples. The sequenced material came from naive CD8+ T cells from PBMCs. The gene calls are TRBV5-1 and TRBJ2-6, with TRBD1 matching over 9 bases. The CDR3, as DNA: TGCGCCAGCAGCGCGGACAGGGGAGGCCCTTCTGGGGCCAACGTCCTGACTTTC. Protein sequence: CASSADRGGPSGANVLTF.